This T cell receptor beta chain was found in a study of shared clonotypes between healthy human individuals. Study as a whole: Researchers assigned three CD4 naive, three CD4 memory, two CD8 naive and one CD8 memory plate to each donor.

Repertoires were generated with immunoSEQ multiplex PCR, while TCRdb's copy carries only in-frame clones and drops some. The sample lists some 2 million clones; just under 95% were seen once. Positively selected for CCR7, the CD45RO-negative cells used as naive CD8 cells excluded terminally differentiated effector memory CD45RA+ cells. Adult donors, all healthy and HIV-negative, had no recent acute infections or vaccinations. V lost 0 bases, J lost 4 bases, and 7 bases lay in between. This CDR3 comprises 14 residues. From germline, CDR1 is SGDLS and CDR2 YYNGEE. This clone was counted a few times. Other DNA sequences from this sample encode an identical CDR3 as well.

Sequencing was carried out using naive CD8+ T cells sorted from blood. J is TRBJ2-2 and V is TRBV9, with D possibly TRBD1 on 5 matching bases. This clonotype was obtained from a man younger than 30 in good health. This chain's CDR3 is CASSVGTTTGELFF. The CDR3 DNA sequence: TGTGCCAGCAGCGTAGGGACAACCACCGGGGAGCTGTTTTTT.